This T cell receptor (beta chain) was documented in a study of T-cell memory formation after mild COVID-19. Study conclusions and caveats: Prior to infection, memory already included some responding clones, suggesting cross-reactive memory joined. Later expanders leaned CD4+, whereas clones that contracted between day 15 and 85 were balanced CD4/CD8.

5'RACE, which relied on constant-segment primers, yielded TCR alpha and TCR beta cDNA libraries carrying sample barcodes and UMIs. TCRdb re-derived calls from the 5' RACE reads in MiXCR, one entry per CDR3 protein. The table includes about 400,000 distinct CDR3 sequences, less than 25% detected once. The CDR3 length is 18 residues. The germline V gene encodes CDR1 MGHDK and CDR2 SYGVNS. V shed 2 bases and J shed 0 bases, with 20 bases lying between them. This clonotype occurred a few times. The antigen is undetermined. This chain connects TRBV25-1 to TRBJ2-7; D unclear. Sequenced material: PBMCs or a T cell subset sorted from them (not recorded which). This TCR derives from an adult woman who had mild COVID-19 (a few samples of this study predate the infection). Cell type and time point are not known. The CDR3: CASSESQRGFLSSYEQYF. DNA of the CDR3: TGTGCCAGCAGTGAAAGCCAGCGCGGTTTTCTGAGCTCCTACGAGCAGTACTTC.